The 2 T cell receptor beta chains presented below share a single source sample, sequenced in a study of blood T cells in healthy people across ages. Sample-barcoded 5' priming and a J-beta primer mix drove a second PCR of 7 to 11 cycles. TCRdb reprocessed the 5' RACE reads with MiXCR, giving one entry per CDR3 protein. In the table there are just over 1 million distinct CDR3 sequences, 45% of which are singletons. The sample consisted of blood. These receptors were obtained from a woman between 55 and 75 years old in good health.

This clonotype has more than one count but fewer than ten. V gene TRBV2 combines with J gene TRBJ2-7; 9 bases line up with TRBD2. With 5 bases clipped from V and 5 bases from J, the junction kept 7 bases outside the gene matches. CDR1 is SNHLY, CDR2 FYNNEI, per germline. The CDR3 length is 14 residues. CDR3 in amino acids: CASSLSGSRHEQYF. The CDR3 nucleotides are TGTGCCAGCAGTCTTAGCGGGAGTCGGCACGAGCAGTACTTC.

This sequence joins TRBV14 and TRBJ2-1; 8 bases are shared with TRBD2. Germline V CDR1 and CDR2: SGHDN, FVKESK. The CDR3 spans 15 residues. V lost 6 bases, J lost 10 bases, and 14 bases stayed unmatched. Here the CDR3 reads CASSQSGSKFWEQFF. CDR3 DNA: TGTGCCAGCAGTCAGAGCGGGAGTAAGTTCTGGGAGCAGTTCTTC.